This T cell receptor (beta chain) was identified in a study of PD-1 blockade in classical Hodgkin lymphoma (TCRdb year 2020). Concerning the study at large: Nivolumab dosing was 3 mg/kg intravenously every 2 weeks, continuing until either disease progression or unacceptable toxicity. To define a peripheral blood immune signature of response to PD-1 blockade in classical Hodgkin lymphoma, the study combined TCR beta sequencing with CyTOF. What the research found in general, with its limitations: Baseline TCR diversity was reported to be lower in newly diagnosed patients than in healthy donors and to be lower still in relapsed/refractory patients. By C4D1, a significant rise was seen in CD4+ TCR diversity but not in CD8+ TCR diversity (p=0.0027 vs p=0.16), and the rise was most apparent among complete responders (p=0.02). Lower diversity was observed in patients in whom nivolumab was started less than 1 year after ASCT, and these patients were excluded from later analyses so that confounding by immune reconstitution would be avoided. The study was limited to a single clinical trial cohort, and causes of repertoire differences, possibly disease activity or prior therapy, remained undefined. Among trial patients, those achieving complete response had baseline diversity similar to that of newly diagnosed patients, while diversity was significantly lower in partial responders and progressors.

V sheds 3 bases and J sheds 4 bases, leaving 9 bases between their ends. Per the germline V gene (reference sequence), SEHNR is the CDR1 and FQNEAQ is the CDR2. Spanning cysteine to phenylalanine, the CDR3 consists of 13 amino acids. Of the read, only the CDR3 DNA is kept; its 39 bases are in frame from base 1. The label giving this sample's time point can be read as: cycle 4 day 1 (C4D1), after five to seven weeks of nivolumab. Every trial patient had relapsed after autologous stem cell transplantation, and cohorts A, B and C differed in prior brentuximab vedotin exposure. The trial cohort comprised 60 or so patients with relapsed/refractory classical Hodgkin lymphoma whose best overall responses were complete response, partial response or progressive disease. Trial patients were treated with single-agent nivolumab in the multi-cohort phase II CheckMate 205 trial. Best overall response was determined by an independent review committee according to the 2007 International Working Group response criteria. Trial PBMCs were collected immediately before nivolumab initiation (C1D1) and during therapy at cycle 2 day 1 and cycle 4 day 1. Peripheral blood was collected in 8 mL Vacutainer Cell Preparation Tubes, from which PBMCs were isolated by centrifugation and then cryopreserved.

In the case of this clone: Its target antigen remains unknown. No much larger clone exists at a distance of one base, and base qualities are not known.

The Qiagen DNeasy kit was used to extract genomic DNA from unsorted PBMCs and from the negatively selected CD4+ and CD8+ fractions. Amplification of TCR beta CDR3 regions was done by immunoSEQ multiplex PCR with primers that anneal to V and J segments. A synthetic immune receptor repertoire was used to minimize amplification bias, and any remaining bias was removed computationally after sequencing. On the study's bioinformatics: Custom Python scripts were used to quantify repertoire diversity as the Shannon entropy index. The unsorted, CD4+ and CD8+ repertoires were each analyzed separately, with the exception of combined analyses, where CD4+ and CD8+ sequences were merged in silico. Clonal expansion was defined as a frequency increase of at least 2-fold after treatment compared with C1D1, and clones undetected at baseline were assigned a pseudocount of 0.5. Clones with 0 or 1 copy at C1D1 were classified as singleton clones, and clones with 2 or more copies were classified as non-singleton clones. Clones expanded in unsorted samples were annotated as CD4+, CD8+ or unknown by matching protein sequences in sorted samples from the same patient. Wilcoxon tests were applied to paired samples to test diversity changes from C1D1 to C4D1. TCRdb provides this immuneACCESS table in a form limited to in-frame rearrangements. Some clones are lacking; in checked studies, under half of them reflect an unresolved V gene, and why the rest are absent is not known. That table supplies the V and J calls and clone size; D and trimming were determined from the DNA. The sample table holds more than 95,000 clones, of which roughly 87% were seen once. 15% to 20% of the sample lies in the top ten.

This sequence was found in a human donor with classical Hodgkin lymphoma. The chain is assembled from TRBV7-9 and TRBJ1-1; no D segment can be confidently identified. The sample in question was peripheral blood mononuclear cells (PBMCs), obtained before the fourth cycle of nivolumab. The nucleotide sequence reads as follows: TGTGCCAGCAGCTTTCCCCTGGTCACTGAAGCTTTCTTT. This encodes CASSFPLVTEAFF.